The sequence of this TCR beta chain was determined in a study of post-analysis software for immune sequencing data. About the study: Relapsing-remitting, secondary progressive and progressive-relapsing forms made up the multiple sclerosis disease courses.

Study-wide results and caveats: In patients, about 5 TRBV segments were more frequent than in controls, with TRBV5-6, TRBV5-1 and TRBV20-1 among them.

Worth noting for this clonotype: Its antigen is not known.

This CDR3 spans 14 amino acids. CDR1 is SGHDN and CDR2 is FVKESK in the germline V gene. Trimming took 7 bases from V and 5 from J, leaving 17 bases between them. cDNA libraries for TCR beta contained unique molecular identifiers. TCRdb called the PCR reads again in MiXCR, with one record for every CDR3 protein. This sample has about 540,000 distinct CDR3 sequences, with roughly 34% found just once. The sample was blood. J is TRBJ2-5 and V is TRBV14; D gene unclear. The TCR originated in a girl aged 2-17 years with multiple sclerosis. The CDR3 DNA is TGTGCCAGCACCTCCGGCCTCCTTGGGGAGACCCAGTACTTC. As protein: CASTSGLLGETQYF.